This TCR beta chain was recorded in a study of cytomegalovirus exposure and HLA in healthy donors. The study, taken as a whole, reports: In an earlier analysis, in some 600 donors, most V segments appeared productive either ~87% or ~30% of the time. On later analysis, the bulk of CMV-associated TCR beta chains appeared to be HLA-restricted.

Of note for this clone: The antigen remains undetermined.

Trimming took off 1 base at V and 8 bases at J, with 17 bases between the two ends. This CDR3 spans 16 amino acids. From germline, CDR1 is LGHNA and CDR2 YSLEER. The PCR contained 60 Vbeta and 13 Jbeta primers. In the original analysis: Later, an analysis found 65 million to 85 million unique TCR beta chains, and 9.5 million to 11 million of these were shared. Profiled with immunoSEQ multiplex PCR; TCRdb holds only in-frame clones, not every one. The V and J calls and clone size were taken over from that table, and D and trimming were inferred from the DNA. The data hold about 190,000 clones, with 78% observed a single time.

The gene calls are TRBV4-3 and TRBJ1-4; D is perhaps TRBD1 (5 bases). Material for sequencing was PBMCs. This clonotype originated in a woman younger than 45 in good health and CMV-seropositive. CDR3 nucleotides: TGCGCCAGCAGCCAAGCCGGAGGCCAGGGAGGCGAAAAACTGTTTTTT. This sequence encodes CASSQAGGQGGEKLFF.